These T cell receptor beta chains were read from a single sample in a study of beta chain features in type 1 diabetes. The table came from immunoSEQ multiplex PCR; TCRdb's copy has only in-frame clones and leaves some out. The sample lists more than 250,000 clones, 20% seen once, with more than 0.025% in the top ten. Material for sequencing was naive CD4+ T cells from blood. Receptors were obtained from a woman between 40 and 50 years old with type 1 diabetes. Each CDR3 is given with its conserved first and last residue. Fields, in order: V gene, D gene, J gene, clone size, CDR3 protein, CDR3 DNA. The D gene is left open where the match is weak. The size entry is marked missing in some rows and otherwise reads once, few, many or a size class.

TRBV27	TRBD1	TRBJ1-2	few	CASSPTGSYGYTF	TGTGCCAGCAGTCCGACAGGGAGCTATGGCTACACCTTC
TRBV6-4	.	TRBJ1-1	.	CASSDSGANTEAFF	TGTGCCAGCAGTGACTCAGGAGCGAACACTGAAGCTTTCTTT
TRBV5-4	.	TRBJ2-4	.	CASRPSGVPNIQYF	TGTGCCAGCAGACCCTCAGGGGTGCCAAACATTCAGTACTTC
TRBV6-4	.	TRBJ1-1	.	CASSTREGTEAFF	TGTGCCAGCAGTACGAGGGAGGGGACTGAAGCTTTCTTT
TRBV29-1	.	TRBJ1-5	few	CSVEDPDQPQHF	TGCAGCGTTGAAGATCCAGATCAGCCCCAGCATTTT
TRBV27	TRBD2	TRBJ2-7	few	CASSLSGEGYEQYF	TGTGCCAGCAGTTTATCCGGGGAGGGGTACGAGCAGTACTTC
TRBV6-5	.	TRBJ2-7	.	CASRSSTGEQYF	TGTGCCAGCCGATCTTCGACAGGCGAGCAGTACTTC
TRBV11-2	TRBD1	TRBJ1-5	.	CASSLRQGLRQPQHF	TGTGCCAGCAGCTTAAGACAGGGGCTCCGCCAGCCCCAGCATTTT
TRBV9	TRBD1	TRBJ2-2	few	CASSAGTANTGELFF	TGTGCCAGCAGCGCAGGGACAGCGAACACCGGGGAGCTGTTTTTT
TRBV7-3	TRBD1	TRBJ2-2	few	CASSLSGTGSKGSGELFF	TGTGCCAGCAGCTTATCCGGGACAGGGTCGAAGGGAAGCGGGGAGCTGTTTTTT
TRBV2	TRBD1	TRBJ2-3	.	CASSGDRAPDTQYF	TGTGCCAGCAGTGGGGACAGGGCGCCAGATACGCAGTATTTT
TRBV4-3	TRBD1	TRBJ1-4	few	CASSQMTGVGEKLFF	TGCGCCAGCAGCCAAATGACAGGGGTAGGCGAAAAACTGTTTTTT
TRBV7-9	.	TRBJ1-4	few	CASSFYTGGEEKLFF	TGTGCCAGCAGCTTTTATACAGGAGGGGAAGAAAAACTGTTTTTT
TRBV5-1	TRBD2	TRBJ2-1	few	CASSSRLAGATYNEQFF	TGCGCCAGCAGCTCACGACTAGCGGGGGCAACCTACAATGAGCAGTTCTTC
TRBV7-2	.	TRBJ1-1	.	CASGLGTNTEAFF	TGTGCCAGCGGCCTCGGGACAAACACTGAAGCTTTCTTT
TRBV29-1	.	TRBJ2-1	.	CSGSGSSYNGQFF	TGCAGCGGTAGCGGCAGCTCCTACAATGGGCAGTTCTTC
TRBV27	TRBD2	TRBJ2-4	.	CASSPRGGNIQYF	TGTGCCAGCAGTCCGCGGGGAGGGAACATTCAGTACTTC
TRBV11-1	.	TRBJ2-2	few	CASSRGEANTGELFF	TGTGCCAGCAGCCGCGGGGAAGCGAACACCGGGGAGCTGTTTTTT
TRBV7-3	.	TRBJ1-1	few	CASSRNAAGTDGAFF	TGTGCCAGCAGCCGAAACGCGGCGGGGACCGACGGAGCTTTCTTT
TRBV7-9	.	TRBJ2-1	few	CATQTGSGYNEQFF	TGTGCCACCCAGACCGGGTCGGGATACAATGAGCAGTTCTTC
TRBV6-5	TRBD2	TRBJ2-5	.	CASSYSWTSGSETQYF	TGTGCCAGCAGTTACTCGTGGACTAGCGGGAGTGAGACCCAGTACTTC
TRBV20-1	.	TRBJ1-6	.	CSARVGSPLHF	TGCAGTGCTAGAGTCGGTTCACCCCTCCACTTT
TRBV18	TRBD1	TRBJ1-1	few	CASSPRQGTDEAFF	TGTGCCAGCTCACCACGGCAGGGGACAGACGAAGCTTTCTTT
TRBV10-3	TRBD1	TRBJ1-2	.	CAIGDRAEGYGYTF	TGTGCCATCGGGGACAGGGCGGAAGGCTATGGCTACACCTTC
TRBV5-1	.	TRBJ2-5	.	CASSLPSDQETQYF	TGCGCCAGCAGCCTCCCCTCTGACCAAGAGACCCAGTACTTC
TRBV29-1	TRBD2	TRBJ2-1	.	CSVVPLAGGLDEQFF	TGCAGCGTTGTCCCGCTAGCGGGAGGGTTAGATGAGCAGTTCTTC
TRBV4-2	.	TRBJ1-4	few	CASSQDRRGSIEKLFF	TGTGCCAGCAGCCAAGATAGGAGGGGTTCTATCGAAAAACTGTTTTTT
TRBV9	.	TRBJ2-1	few	CASSREHVYNEQFF	TGTGCCAGCAGCAGGGAGCACGTCTACAATGAGCAGTTCTTC
TRBV11-1	TRBD2	TRBJ2-2	few	CASSPLRASGITGELFF	TGTGCCAGCAGCCCCTTAAGGGCTAGCGGGATCACCGGGGAGCTGTTTTTT
TRBV30	TRBD2	TRBJ2-2	few	CAWEGLAGETGELFF	TGTGCCTGGGAAGGACTAGCGGGAGAGACCGGGGAGCTGTTTTTT
TRBV18	.	TRBJ2-1	few	CASSPRRDSYNEQFF	TGTGCCAGCTCACCACGTCGAGACTCCTACAATGAGCAGTTCTTC
TRBV9	TRBD1	TRBJ1-2	few	CASSAWDRANYGYTF	TGTGCCAGCAGCGCCTGGGACAGGGCTAACTATGGCTACACCTTC
TRBV29-1	.	TRBJ2-3	.	CSVERQGPDTQYF	TGCAGCGTTGAGAGGCAGGGTCCAGATACGCAGTATTTT
TRBV4-3	.	TRBJ2-7	.	CASSQDRRQYF	TGCGCCAGCAGCCAAGATAGGAGGCAGTACTTC
TRBV28	.	TRBJ2-1	.	CASRSTSPSYNEQFF	TGTGCCAGCAGATCTACTAGTCCCTCCTACAATGAGCAGTTCTTC
TRBV10-3	.	TRBJ2-7	.	CAISSGTQAYEQYF	TGTGCCATCAGTTCCGGGACTCAGGCCTACGAGCAGTACTTC
TRBV7-9	.	TRBJ1-1	.	CASTRQGGSTEAFF	TGTGCCAGCACTCGCCAGGGTGGGTCCACTGAAGCTTTCTTT
TRBV27	TRBD1	TRBJ2-7	few	CASSSPGQGDEQYF	TGTGCCAGCAGTTCGCCGGGACAGGGGGACGAGCAGTACTTC
TRBV21-1	.	TRBJ1-1	few	CASSKEEFGTEAFF	TGTGCCAGCAGCAAAGAGGAGTTTGGGACTGAAGCTTTCTTT
TRBV9	.	TRBJ1-5	.	CASSVGGTDGNQPQHF	TGTGCCAGCAGCGTAGGAGGGACTGACGGCAATCAGCCCCAGCATTTT
TRBV25-1	TRBD1	TRBJ1-4	few	CASSEARGGSTNEKLFF	TGTGCCAGCAGTGAAGCTCGAGGGGGCTCAACTAATGAAAAACTGTTTTTT
TRBV2	.	TRBJ2-5	.	CASTTGPSETQYF	TGTGCCAGCACAACAGGCCCTTCGGAGACCCAGTACTTC
TRBV7-9	TRBD2	TRBJ2-1	few	CASSYRLAGGYNEQFF	TGTGCCAGCAGCTACCGACTAGCGGGCGGGTACAATGAGCAGTTCTTC
TRBV30	.	TRBJ1-2	few	CAFSPGGNYGYTF	TGTGCCTTTTCCCCGGGGGGGAACTATGGCTACACCTTC
TRBV6-4	TRBD1	TRBJ1-6	few	CASSPGGSGSPLHF	TGTGCCAGCAGCCCAGGGGGCTCCGGTTCACCCCTCCACTTT
TRBV19	.	TRBJ1-2	few	CASSPRTSTGYTF	TGTGCCAGTAGTCCCCGGACATCCACTGGCTACACCTTC
TRBV4-1	TRBD1	TRBJ2-7	few	CASSQDLGTGTYEQYF	TGCGCCAGCAGCCAAGATCTAGGGACAGGAACCTACGAGCAGTACTTC
TRBV14	.	TRBJ2-2	.	CASSRSGNTGELFF	TGTGCCAGCAGCCGGTCCGGGAACACCGGGGAGCTGTTTTTT
TRBV6-5	.	TRBJ2-7	few	CASSFGMESYEQYF	TGTGCCAGCAGTTTCGGGATGGAGTCCTACGAGCAGTACTTC
TRBV5-4	.	TRBJ1-6	.	CASSLDRANSPLHF	TGTGCCAGCAGCTTGGACAGGGCTAATTCACCCCTCCACTTT
TRBV2	.	TRBJ2-6	.	CASIREDSGANVLTF	TGTGCCAGCATCCGAGAGGACTCTGGGGCCAACGTCCTGACTTTC
TRBV14	TRBD1	TRBJ1-6	.	CASSRGQGYSPLHF	TGTGCCAGCAGCCGGGGACAGGGTTATTCACCCCTCCACTTT
TRBV4-3	TRBD1	TRBJ2-3	.	CASSRGQGDTDTQYF	TGCGCCAGCAGCCGGGGACAGGGGGACACAGATACGCAGTATTTT
TRBV11-1	TRBD2	TRBJ2-3	few	CASSPRTSGRATDTQYF	TGTGCCAGCAGCCCAAGGACTAGCGGGAGGGCCACGGATACGCAGTATTTT